Below are 21 T cell receptor beta chains sequenced from a single sample in a study of PD-L1 blockade in urothelial cancer. Sequenced by immunoSEQ multiplex PCR; TCRdb stores in-frame clones only, minus some. The sample has tens of thousands of clones, around 89% seen once; the top ten hold 15% to 20%. Sequenced material: PBMCs, taken around atezolizumab (anti-PD-L1) treatment. The receptor source for this set is a woman aged 60 to 75 with urothelial cancer.

This chain joins TRBV19 and TRBJ1-1; D gene unclear. Germline loops: CDR1 LNHDA, CDR2 SQIVND (reference sequence). The CDR3 totals 14 residues. The V and J ends lost 5 bases and 1 base respectively, with 11 bases between them. Here the CDR3 DNA reads TGTGCCAGTAGTCTTGAGCGCGGGAACACTGAAGCTTTCTTT. Amino acid sequence: CASSLERGNTEAFF.

J is TRBJ1-6 and V is TRBV5-1; D is uncertain. Trimming cost V 0 bases and J 6 bases, with 10 bases left between them. CDR1 is SGHRS, CDR2 YFSETQ, per germline. This CDR3 spans 15 amino acids. CDR3 coding DNA: TGCGCCAGCAGCTTGGATGGGCCCATTAATTCACCCCTCCACTTT. This translates into CASSLDGPINSPLHF.

The rearrangement joins TRBV7-6 to TRBJ2-2; 7 nucleotides align to TRBD1. Germline lookup yields CDR1 SGHVS and CDR2 FNYEAQ. The CDR3 has 15 residues. With V trimmed by 4 bases and J by 7 bases, 9 bases remained unmatched. The CDR3 DNA reads as TGTGCCAGCAGCTACGCCGCTTGGACAGGCGGGGAGCTGTTTTTT. As protein: CASSYAAWTGGELFF.

CDR3 coding DNA: TGTGCTAGTGCGCGACTAGCGAACACCGGGGAGCTGTTTTTT. This codes for CASARLANTGELFF. V usage is TRBV12-5 and J usage is TRBJ2-2; maybe TRBD2 (6 bases). The CDR3 has 14 residues. Trimming removed 7 bases from V and 0 bases from J, with 9 bases in between. The germline V gene has CDR1 LGHNT and CDR2 FRNRAP.

V and J are TRBV2 and TRBJ2-7; 9 positions agree with TRBD1. With 9 bases clipped from V and 0 bases from J, the junction kept 6 bases outside the gene matches. The length of the CDR3 is 14 residues. Germline V gene data show CDR1 as SNHLY and CDR2 as FYNNEI. The chain's CDR3 is CARAGTGSSYEQYF. CDR3 DNA sequence: TGTGCCAGAGCCGGGACAGGGAGCTCCTACGAGCAGTACTTC.

The chain joins TRBV11-2 to TRBJ2-7, with TRBD2 matching 12 bases. Germline V gene lookup returns CDR1 SGHAT and CDR2 FQNNGV. This CDR3 is built from 18 residues. The ends lost 5 bases at V and 0 bases at J; junction bases unmatched: 11. Here the CDR3 reads CASSPRTSGIPFSYEQYF. The CDR3 DNA is TGTGCCAGCAGCCCCCGGACTAGCGGGATCCCTTTCTCCTACGAGCAGTACTTC.

The J gene is TRBJ2-5, the V gene TRBV2; possible D gene TRBD1, 6 bases. The DNA end favors TRBJ2-7, so the J call may be wrong. The CDR3 extends over 12 amino acids. In germline, CDR1 is SNHLY, CDR2 FYNNEI. The CDR3 loop reads CASRRGSYEQYF. CDR3 in DNA: TGTGCCAGCAGGAGGGGGTCCTACGAGCAGTACTTC.

This rearrangement joins TRBV4-1 to TRBJ2-7; the D gene is possibly TRBD2 (6 bases). Trimming shortened V by 4 bases and J by 0 bases, and 16 bases separated the two germline ends. Per the germline V gene, CDR1 is MGHRA and CDR2 is YSYEKL. The CDR3 runs to 16 residues. CDR3 amino acids: CASSLSSRELSYEQYF. The CDR3, as DNA: TGCGCCAGCAGCCTATCCTCGCGGGAACTCTCCTACGAGCAGTACTTC.

To note about this clone: Different DNA sequences within this sample yield the same CDR3. J is TRBJ2-6 and V is TRBV5-5; possible D gene TRBD2, 5 bases. CDR1 is SGHKS and CDR2 is YYEKEE in the germline V gene (reference sequence). Trimming stripped 0 bases from V and 1 base from J, with 8 bases between. This CDR3 has 16 residues. The CDR3 coding sequence is TGTGCCAGCAGCTTGGATACGGGGTCTGGGGCCAACGTCCTGACTTTC. This codes for CASSLDTGSGANVLTF.

The gene calls are TRBV4-1 and TRBJ2-5; D is unclear. The V end lost 0 bases, the J end lost 7 bases, and 6 bases lay between the germline ends. This CDR3 spans 12 amino acids. CDR1 and CDR2 (germline): MGHRA, YSYEKL. DNA for the CDR3: TGCGCCAGCAGCCAAGATCTTTGGACCCAGTACTTC. It yields the protein CASSQDLWTQYF.

The chain links TRBV28 to TRBJ1-2, with 9 bases lining up with TRBD1. Germline CDR1 reads MDHEN; CDR2 reads SYDVKM. This CDR3 has 17 residues. V dropped 1 base and J dropped 4; count of bases not matched to a gene: 10. The CDR3 coding sequence is TGTGCCAGCAGTTTATCCGGCCCCGGGACAGGGCCCTATGGCTACACCTTC. Amino acids: CASSLSGPGTGPYGYTF.

The V and J genes are TRBV4-3 and TRBJ2-5, with TRBD2 matching over 7 bases. Trimming took 2 bases from V and 5 from J; bases not matched to a gene: 8. The CDR3 is made up of 15 amino acids. Germline V CDR1 and CDR2: LGHNA, YSLEER. CDR3 bases: TGCGCCAGCAGCCAACAAGCGGGAAGTGGGGAGACCCAGTACTTC. Encoded protein: CASSQQAGSGETQYF.

This clone was detected only once. The J gene is TRBJ2-1, the V gene TRBV10-1; TRBD1 matches at 7 bases. From germline, CDR1 is WNHNN and CDR2 SYGVQD (reference sequence). The V gene end was trimmed by 3 bases and the J gene end by 9 bases; junction bases not matched to a gene: 14. This CDR3 has 16 residues. The CDR3 loop is CASSDLTGTAGREQFF. As DNA, the CDR3 is TGCGCCAGCAGTGATCTGACCGGGACAGCCGGCCGTGAGCAGTTCTTC.

The genes are TRBV6-5 and TRBJ2-7, with 8 bases lining up with TRBD1. The V gene's germline CDR1 is MNHEY and CDR2 SVGAGI. The V and J ends lost 5 bases and 3 bases, in that order; junction bases with no gene match: 6. This CDR3 region has 14 residues. CDR3 sequence: CASSLRTGNYEQYF. Written as DNA, the CDR3 is TGTGCCAGCAGTCTTCGGACAGGGAACTACGAGCAGTACTTC.

The chain carries TRBV11-2 and TRBJ1-5, with unresolved D. Germline V gene sequence: CDR1 SGHAT, CDR2 FQNNGV. Trimming cost V 1 base and J 3 bases, with 10 bases left between them. This CDR3 has 15 residues. For the CDR3, the DNA is TGTGCCAGCAGCTTAGTTCCTGACATCAATCAGCCCCAGCATTTT. This translates into CASSLVPDINQPQHF.

The DNA for the CDR3 is TGTGCCAGCAGGGCCTTGGACAGCCTGTACCAAGAGACCCAGTACTTC. Encoded protein: CASRALDSLYQETQYF. The chain uses TRBV28 and TRBJ2-5, with D perhaps TRBD1 (6 bases). CDR3 length: 16 residues. Germline CDR1 and CDR2: MDHEN and SYDVKM. V lost 6 bases and J 0 bases, leaving 17 bases between the germline ends.

The chain couples TRBV29-1 to TRBJ2-1; tentative D call: TRBD2 (5 bases). The V and J ends lost 7 bases and 3 bases respectively, with 16 bases between them. Germline lookup yields CDR1 SQVTM and CDR2 ANQGSEA. The CDR3 runs to 14 residues. CDR3 sequence (DNA): TGCAGCGCGACGGGGATCGGTATCTACAATGAGCAGTTCTTC. The encoded protein is CSATGIGIYNEQFF.

V gene TRBV7-9 combines with J gene TRBJ2-2, with 11 bases matching TRBD1. From germline, CDR1 is SEHNR and CDR2 FQNEAQ (reference sequence). The CDR3 length is 17 residues. The V segment lost 3 bases and the J segment 3 bases; nucleotides outside the gene matches: 6. CDR3 DNA: TGTGCCAGCAGCTTCATTAGGACAGGGGGCGACACCGGGGAGCTGTTTTTT. It yields the protein CASSFIRTGGDTGELFF.

The CDR3 region has the DNA TGTGCCAGCAGCGAAATGGGACAGTTAGATACGCAGTATTTT. It specifies CASSEMGQLDTQYF. J is TRBJ2-3 and V is TRBV13; 7 bases agree with TRBD1. The germline gives CDR1 PRHDT, CDR2 FYEKMQ (reference sequence). The CDR3 covers 14 residues. V lost 5 bases and J lost 5; bases outside the gene matches: 7.

The chain employs TRBV12-5 and TRBJ2-1; 9 bases line up with TRBD1. This CDR3 spans 15 amino acids. J gave up 1 base and V 3 bases, and 1 base lay outside the gene matches. The V gene's germline CDR1 is LGHNT and CDR2 FRNRAP. In DNA, the CDR3 is TGTGCTAGTGGTTTCGGACAGGGGTCCTACAATGAGCAGTTCTTC. Translated: CASGFGQGSYNEQFF.

CDR3 nucleotide sequence: TGTGCCAGCAGCTTAGGTGGAGGGAATGAAAAACTGTTTTTT. This encodes CASSLGGGNEKLFF. The gene calls are TRBV7-9 and TRBJ1-4; no reliable D call. The germline CDR1 and CDR2 sequences are SEHNR and FQNEAQ (reference sequence). This CDR3 is built from 14 residues. V was cut by 1 base and J by 5 bases, with 8 bases left in between.